These T cell receptor beta chains were read from a single sample in a study of beta chain features in type 1 diabetes. Sequencing used immunoSEQ multiplex PCR; TCRdb keeps in-frame clones, though not all of them. This table holds roughly 250,000 clones, approximately 70% found once. The specimen was naive CD4+ T cells from blood. These receptors were taken from a man aged 25 to 40 in good health. Each CDR3 is given with its conserved first and last residue. A D gene is named only where the DNA matches it firmly. Clone size appears in some rows only: once, few, many, or a class for an expanded clone.

j_call: TRBJ2-3; v_call: TRBV4-3; clone_size: once; d_call: TRBD2; cdr3_aa: CASSQVSGVTDTQYF; cdr3_nt: TGCGCCAGCAGCCAAGTTAGCGGGGTCACAGATACGCAGTATTTT
j_call: TRBJ2-1; v_call: TRBV7-9; clone_size: .; d_call: .; cdr3_aa: CASSLGRMPYNEQFF; cdr3_nt: TGTGCCAGCAGCTTAGGGCGGATGCCCTACAATGAGCAGTTCTTC
j_call: TRBJ1-6; v_call: TRBV10-3; clone_size: .; d_call: .; cdr3_aa: CAISEGGLVSPLHF; cdr3_nt: TGTGCCATCAGTGAGGGGGGGCTGGTTTCACCCCTCCACTTT
j_call: TRBJ2-3; v_call: TRBV5-4; clone_size: .; d_call: .; cdr3_aa: CASGPDTSTDTQYF; cdr3_nt: TGTGCCTCAGGCCCGGACACCAGCACAGATACGCAGTATTTT
j_call: TRBJ2-5; v_call: TRBV2; clone_size: .; d_call: .; cdr3_aa: CASLRDPEAQYF; cdr3_nt: TGTGCCAGCCTCCGGGACCCCGAGGCCCAGTACTTC
j_call: TRBJ1-2; v_call: TRBV29-1; clone_size: .; d_call: TRBD1; cdr3_aa: CSGGQGSYGYTF; cdr3_nt: TGCAGCGGGGGACAGGGAAGCTATGGCTACACCTTC
j_call: TRBJ2-3; v_call: TRBV14; clone_size: .; d_call: TRBD2; cdr3_aa: CASSQGSLAGVDTQYF; cdr3_nt: TGTGCCAGCAGCCAAGGTAGTCTAGCGGGAGTGGATACGCAGTATTTT
j_call: TRBJ2-1; v_call: TRBV7-9; clone_size: .; d_call: .; cdr3_aa: CASDEGTYNEQFF; cdr3_nt: TGTGCCAGCGATGAAGGGACCTACAATGAGCAGTTCTTC
j_call: TRBJ2-5; v_call: TRBV7-2; clone_size: .; d_call: TRBD1; cdr3_aa: CASSSSVGTGDKTQYF; cdr3_nt: TGTGCCAGCAGCTCCTCCGTTGGGACAGGGGACAAGACCCAGTACTTC
j_call: TRBJ2-3; v_call: TRBV29-1; clone_size: .; d_call: .; cdr3_aa: CSVRGQSTDTQYF; cdr3_nt: TGCAGCGTGCGAGGACAGAGCACAGATACGCAGTATTTT
j_call: TRBJ2-1; v_call: TRBV11-3; clone_size: .; d_call: TRBD2; cdr3_aa: CASSPGGGGYNEQFF; cdr3_nt: TGTGCCAGCAGCCCCGGAGGCGGGGGGTATAATGAGCAGTTCTTC
j_call: TRBJ1-1; v_call: TRBV7-2; clone_size: .; d_call: .; cdr3_aa: CASSLGDTNTEAFF; cdr3_nt: TGTGCCAGCAGCTTAGGAGACACGAACACTGAAGCTTTCTTT
j_call: TRBJ2-5; v_call: TRBV23-1; clone_size: few; d_call: TRBD1; cdr3_aa: CASSQNRGKETQYF; cdr3_nt: TGCGCCAGCAGTCAAAACAGGGGTAAAGAGACCCAGTACTTC
j_call: TRBJ2-1; v_call: TRBV7-9; clone_size: .; d_call: TRBD1; cdr3_aa: CASSLVWGQGAHEQFF; cdr3_nt: TGTGCCAGCAGCTTAGTGTGGGGACAGGGGGCCCATGAGCAGTTCTTC
j_call: TRBJ2-1; v_call: TRBV5-1; clone_size: few; d_call: .; cdr3_aa: CATTGSPSSYNEQFF; cdr3_nt: TGCGCCACTACAGGGTCCCCAAGCTCCTACAATGAGCAGTTCTTC
j_call: TRBJ1-1; v_call: TRBV19; clone_size: few; d_call: TRBD1; cdr3_aa: CASSFTGGTEAFF; cdr3_nt: TGTGCCAGTAGCTTTACAGGGGGCACTGAAGCTTTCTTT
j_call: TRBJ1-5; v_call: TRBV29-1; clone_size: .; d_call: .; cdr3_aa: CSVVLDSLNQPQHF; cdr3_nt: TGCAGCGTTGTTTTAGACAGCTTAAATCAGCCCCAGCATTTT
j_call: TRBJ2-1; v_call: TRBV29-1; clone_size: .; d_call: TRBD2; cdr3_aa: CSVGLAGAAEQFF; cdr3_nt: TGCAGCGTTGGGTTAGCGGGAGCGGCTGAGCAGTTCTTC
j_call: TRBJ1-2; v_call: TRBV30; clone_size: few; d_call: TRBD1; cdr3_aa: CAWRQGAIYGYTF; cdr3_nt: TGTGCCTGGAGACAGGGGGCGATCTATGGCTACACCTTC
j_call: TRBJ2-5; v_call: TRBV30; clone_size: .; d_call: TRBD1; cdr3_aa: CAWSVPRQGPETQYF; cdr3_nt: TGTGCCTGGAGTGTCCCGAGACAGGGCCCAGAGACCCAGTACTTC
j_call: TRBJ2-7; v_call: TRBV29-1; clone_size: .; d_call: TRBD2; cdr3_aa: CSVGVAGIPYEQYF; cdr3_nt: TGCAGCGTTGGTGTAGCGGGGATTCCCTACGAGCAGTACTTC
j_call: TRBJ2-1; v_call: TRBV27; clone_size: .; d_call: TRBD1; cdr3_aa: CASSLYRGNEQFF; cdr3_nt: TGTGCCAGCAGTTTATACAGGGGCAATGAGCAGTTCTTC
j_call: TRBJ2-2; v_call: TRBV7-2; clone_size: .; d_call: .; cdr3_aa: CASSLTSGTTGELFF; cdr3_nt: TGTGCCAGCAGCTTAACATCAGGGACCACCGGGGAGCTGTTTTTT
j_call: TRBJ1-1; v_call: TRBV7-2; clone_size: .; d_call: .; cdr3_aa: CASSSKGRLAEAFF; cdr3_nt: TGTGCCAGCAGCTCAAAAGGCCGCTTGGCTGAAGCTTTCTTT
j_call: TRBJ2-3; v_call: TRBV25-1; clone_size: .; d_call: TRBD2; cdr3_aa: CASSDGLGGTDTQYF; cdr3_nt: TGTGCCAGCAGTGACGGACTAGGGGGCACAGATACGCAGTATTTT
j_call: TRBJ1-5; v_call: TRBV7-2; clone_size: .; d_call: .; cdr3_aa: CASSLGGGVGNQPQHF; cdr3_nt: TGTGCCAGCAGCTTAGGAGGCGGGGTGGGGAATCAGCCCCAGCATTTT
j_call: TRBJ2-1; v_call: TRBV11-2; clone_size: few; d_call: .; cdr3_aa: CASSLDRSSYNEQFF; cdr3_nt: TGTGCCAGCAGCTTAGACCGGAGCTCCTACAATGAGCAGTTCTTC
j_call: TRBJ2-7; v_call: TRBV7-2; clone_size: .; d_call: TRBD1; cdr3_aa: CASSPQQGPSYEQYF; cdr3_nt: TGTGCCAGCAGCCCGCAACAGGGGCCTTCCTACGAGCAGTACTTC
j_call: TRBJ2-1; v_call: TRBV4-3; clone_size: .; d_call: .; cdr3_aa: CASSLPGVDNEQFF; cdr3_nt: TGCGCCAGCAGCCTACCCGGGGTTGACAATGAGCAGTTCTTC
j_call: TRBJ2-7; v_call: TRBV29-1; clone_size: few; d_call: TRBD1; cdr3_aa: CSAATGSPYEQYF; cdr3_nt: TGCAGCGCCGCGACAGGGTCCCCCTACGAGCAGTACTTC
j_call: TRBJ2-4; v_call: TRBV14; clone_size: few; d_call: .; cdr3_aa: CASSQIRGPSSKNIQYF; cdr3_nt: TGTGCCAGCAGCCAAATCCGGGGCCCCTCTTCCAAAAACATTCAGTACTTC
j_call: TRBJ2-3; v_call: TRBV2; clone_size: .; d_call: .; cdr3_aa: CASSGGPGTDTQYF; cdr3_nt: TGTGCCAGCAGTGGAGGACCGGGAACAGATACGCAGTATTTT
j_call: TRBJ2-7; v_call: TRBV28; clone_size: .; d_call: TRBD1; cdr3_aa: CASSTWDRGSYEQYF; cdr3_nt: TGTGCCAGCAGTACATGGGACAGGGGGTCCTACGAGCAGTACTTC
j_call: TRBJ2-5; v_call: TRBV7-2; clone_size: .; d_call: .; cdr3_aa: CASSPGIQETQYF; cdr3_nt: TGTGCCAGCAGCCCAGGGATCCAAGAGACCCAGTACTTC
j_call: TRBJ2-1; v_call: TRBV4-1; clone_size: few; d_call: .; cdr3_aa: CASSQPGTPYRHEQFF; cdr3_nt: TGCGCCAGCAGCCAACCCGGGACTCCTTATAGGCATGAGCAGTTCTTC
j_call: TRBJ1-2; v_call: TRBV29-1; clone_size: .; d_call: .; cdr3_aa: CSDNRDPYGYTF; cdr3_nt: TGCAGCGACAACAGGGACCCCTATGGCTACACCTTC